Presented here are 11 T cell receptor beta chains from one specimen sequenced in a study of shared clonotypes between healthy human individuals. It was CD45RO-negative cells, positively selected for CCR7, that made up naive CD8 cells, with terminally differentiated effector memory CD45RA+ cells excluded. The method was immunoSEQ multiplex PCR; TCRdb's version includes in-frame clones alone and lacks a portion of them. The sample has approximately 650,000 clones; about 95% are singletons. Sequenced sample: naive CD8+ T cells sorted from blood. Receptor source: a woman in her twenties or thirties in good health.

The genes are TRBV28 and TRBJ2-7; 12 nucleotides line up with TRBD2. The J segment lost 5 bases and the V segment lost 8 bases, leaving 10 bases of the junction unmatched. There are 15 residues in the CDR3. Germline lookup yields CDR1 MDHEN and CDR2 SYDVKM. CDR3 protein: CASETSGRVNDEQYF. CDR3 bases: TGTGCCAGCGAGACTAGCGGGAGAGTAAACGACGAGCAGTACTTC.

The chain employs TRBV7-6 and TRBJ2-3; 11 nucleotides match TRBD2. The CDR3 runs to 17 residues. The germline CDR1 and CDR2 sequences are SGHVS and FNYEAQ. J gave up 5 bases and V 4 bases, and 11 bases lay outside the gene matches. CDR3 amino acids: CASSSDLAGGQGDTQYF. For the CDR3, the DNA is TGTGCCAGCAGCTCAGACCTAGCGGGAGGACAGGGAGATACGCAGTATTTT.

V gene TRBV27 combines with J gene TRBJ2-7, with no clear D. CDR1 MNHEY and CDR2 SMNVEV come from the germline V gene (reference sequence). V was shortened by 5 bases and J by 0 bases, with 5 bases between the two germline ends. The length of the CDR3 is 12 residues. The CDR3 DNA reads as TGTGCCAGCAGTGCCCCCTCCTACGAGCAGTACTTC. Translated: CASSAPSYEQYF.

The chain links TRBV11-2 to TRBJ2-1; the match to TRBD2 covers 7 bases. The CDR3 covers 13 residues. Germline CDR1 is SGHAT and CDR2 is FQNNGV. V dropped 4 bases and J dropped 8; count of bases not matched to a gene: 5. CDR3 region: CASSWTSYDEQFF. The CDR3 bases are TGTGCCAGCAGCTGGACTAGTTATGATGAGCAGTTCTTC.

This chain uses TRBV27 with TRBJ2-1; 7 bases map to TRBD2. This CDR3 region has 15 residues. V dropped 5 bases and J dropped 8; count of bases not matched to a gene: 12. Germline lookup yields CDR1 MNHEY and CDR2 SMNVEV (reference sequence). CDR3 amino acids: CASSPTASGGDEQFF. Written as DNA, the CDR3 is TGTGCCAGCAGTCCCACCGCTAGCGGAGGGGATGAGCAGTTCTTC.

This chain joins TRBV6-6 and TRBJ2-3; no firm D call. Trimming removed 1 base at V and 3 bases at J, with 14 bases between. Germline loops: CDR1 MNHNY, CDR2 SVGAGI (reference sequence). The CDR3 contains 16 residues. The CDR3 DNA reads TGTGCCAGCAGTTACTATCCCTGGAGTGATACAGATACGCAGTATTTT. Translated, it gives CASSYYPWSDTDTQYF.

The V gene is TRBV7-6, the J gene TRBJ2-5, with D possibly TRBD2 on 5 matching bases. Germline V gene lookup returns CDR1 SGHVS and CDR2 FNYEAQ. The CDR3 contains 17 residues. V was shortened by 1 base and J by 2 bases, with 17 bases between the two germline ends. CDR3 residues: CASSLEIREQQQETQYF. DNA for the CDR3: TGTGCCAGCAGCTTAGAAATAAGGGAGCAACAACAAGAGACCCAGTACTTC.

The chain joins TRBV20-1 to TRBJ2-7; tentative D call: TRBD1 (5 bases). Trimming stripped 7 bases from V and 0 bases from J, with 7 bases between. The CDR3 has 11 residues. The V gene's germline CDR1 is DFQATT and CDR2 SNEGSKA (reference sequence). In DNA form, the CDR3 reads TGCAGTGTACAGGACTCCTACGAGCAGTACTTC. Translation: CSVQDSYEQYF.

This clone was observed a single time. This chain joins TRBV7-3 and TRBJ2-3; D is perhaps TRBD1 (6 bases). The V gene lost 1 base and the J gene lost 0 bases, with 14 bases spanning the gap. Germline V lookup: CDR1 SGHTA, CDR2 FQGTGA. CDR3 size: 17 residues. Written as DNA, the CDR3 is TGTGCCAGCAGCTTAAACCCAGACAGGACTAGCACAGATACGCAGTATTTT. Its protein product is CASSLNPDRTSTDTQYF.

This chain connects TRBV2 to TRBJ1-5, with D perhaps matching TRBD1 (5 bases). Trimming took off 4 bases at V and 2 bases at J, with 18 bases between the two ends. The CDR3 is made up of 17 amino acids. Germline values: CDR1 SNHLY, CDR2 FYNNEI. The CDR3 bases are TGTGCCAGCAGTGGAAACGTCCGGGGGATGGGCAATCAGCCCCAGCATTTT. Translation: CASSGNVRGMGNQPQHF.

The V and J genes are TRBV2 and TRBJ2-7; unclear D gene. The CDR3 contains 15 residues. Trimming removed 1 base from V and 3 bases from J, with 13 bases in between. Germline V lookup: CDR1 SNHLY, CDR2 FYNNEI. The DNA of the CDR3 is TGTGCCAGCAGTGAAGAGGCAGCGCCGTTCTACGAGCAGTACTTC. Its translation: CASSEEAAPFYEQYF.